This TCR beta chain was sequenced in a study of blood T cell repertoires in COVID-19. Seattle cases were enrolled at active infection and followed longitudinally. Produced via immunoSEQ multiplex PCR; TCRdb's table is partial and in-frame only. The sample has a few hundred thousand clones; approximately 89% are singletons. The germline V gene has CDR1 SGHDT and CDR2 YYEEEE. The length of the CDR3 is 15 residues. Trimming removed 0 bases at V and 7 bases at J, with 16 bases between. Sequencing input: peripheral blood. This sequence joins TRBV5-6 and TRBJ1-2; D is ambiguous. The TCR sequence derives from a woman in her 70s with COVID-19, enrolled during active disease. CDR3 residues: CASSLVPEFRGGYTF. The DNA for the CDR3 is TGTGCCAGCAGCTTGGTTCCGGAGTTCCGGGGTGGCTACACCTTC.